This T cell receptor (beta chain) came from a study of shared clonotypes between healthy human individuals (dated by TCRdb to about 2020). About the investigation overall: The cohort comprised two women and a few men aged 18 to 49 years. To increase sequencing depth and limit assay-specific biases, TCR repertoire library preparation and sequencing were carried out by different laboratories using diverse techniques. To estimate repertoire size and how much clonotype sharing occurs between individuals, the study deeply sequenced the blood TCR repertoires of about five healthy adults. Between about 0.9 and 10 billion PBMCs per donor were obtained by leukapheresis. For each donor, CD4 naive and CD4 memory were each run on three plates, CD8 naive on two plates, and CD8 memory on one plate. The research as a whole found: When a handful of donors were compared, the shared fraction of clonotypes was about 5.4% for naive CD4, about 4% for naive CD8, about 2.5% for memory CD4, and around 0.37% for memory CD8. Based on pairwise subsampling, the degree of clonotype sharing among donors was expected to be affected by sequencing depth. Sampling was restricted to blood, and TCR repertoires in tissue are likely to differ from TCR repertoires in blood. Because the study included a small number of donors, the genetic and exposure-history diversity represented was limited. Even with the large sequencing depth, rarefaction of the sorted-subset datasets indicated that sequencing was incomplete. Clonotypes shared by all four sorted-subset donors showed higher generation probabilities than non-shared clonotypes. Naive subsets generally had larger estimated clonotype richness than memory subsets.

According to the germline V gene, CDR1 reads KGHSH and CDR2 reads LQKENI. From the cysteine through the phenylalanine, the CDR3 covers 15 amino acids. Just the 45-base CDR3 DNA is kept, in frame starting at base 1. V gives up 3 bases and J gives up 3 bases, and the segment between their germline ends measures 12 bases. Using the deep immunoSEQ assay, multiplex PCR amplified TCR CDR3 regions from genomic DNA. Extracted genomic DNA from each cell subset was spread evenly across all wells of several immunoSEQ 96-well plates, with each plate serving as a replicate. For sorted subsets, roughly 200 ng of genomic DNA, equivalent to around 31,000 T cell genomes, went into each replicate PCR. Purified libraries were quantified with a Qubit 3.0 fluorometer, sized on a Bioanalyzer 2100, and re-quantified with the KAPA Library Quantification kit. Each immunoSEQ 96-well plate was sequenced on its own single-read 150-cycle Illumina NextSeq 550 flow cell. As for the original processing: Because the immunoSEQ output included only junctional sequences and no quality scores, the filtering could not be the same as the filtering used for full-length reads. To assign V/J genes and CDR3, sequences were annotated using PyIR, a Python wrapper for IgBLAST v1.9, with IMGT germline references. Reads with weak V/J assignments (E-value above 1e-6), missing CDR3, stop codons, out-of-frame junctions, or ambiguous translated residues were removed. V3J clonotypes were defined as sequences sharing the same inferred V gene, J gene, and CDR3 amino acid sequence. Percentage overlap between repertoires was computed as shared unique clonotypes divided by the size of the smaller repertoire. RTK rarefaction, the Chao1 estimator, and Recon v2.1 estimates of unobserved clonotypes were used to assess repertoire richness. OLGA was used to compute generation probabilities for all TCRbeta clonotypes that the gDNA method yielded from a few donors. TCRdb mirrors the immuneACCESS table, restricted to in-frame sequences. Some clones are absent from its copies; in checked studies, under half trace to an unresolved V gene, and the reason for the others is unknown. The V and J calls and the clone size are those of that table, but D and trimming were determined from the DNA. For this sample the table gives millions of clones, of which about 92% were detected only once. The ten top clones hold approximately 0.4% of the sample.

The donors were healthy, HIV-negative adults with no recently reported acute infections or vaccinations. Every donor was a Caucasian adult residing in Nashville, Tennessee, USA. CD4+ T cells were enriched through magnetic negative selection, after which naive cells were positively selected on CD45RA and the remaining negative fraction served as the memory subset. Blood was obtained by leukapheresis, after which PBMCs were separated by Ficoll-Histopaque density gradient centrifugation and cryopreserved in liquid nitrogen vapor phase. Analytical flow cytometry was used to check the purity and quantity of every magnetically sorted T cell population. From each sorted fraction, genomic DNA was isolated and quantified by UV absorbance on a Nanodrop 2000c. In regard to this clone: There is no known antigen for this receptor. No qualities accompany the bases; no much larger clone lies one base away. This same CDR3 is encoded by further DNA sequences in the sample.

The sample consisted of naive CD4+ T cells from PBMCs. The sample's cell subset or site, from its label and the paper: CD45RA+ positively selected. The chain is made from TRBV18 and TRBJ2-4; the D gene is possibly TRBD2, with 6 bases matching. The TCR sequence derives from a man aged 18 to 30 in good health. Some clones in this sample may be carry-over from other donors' samples. The CDR3 protein is CASSPRGLDKNIQYF. In nucleotide form, the sequence is TGTGCCAGCTCACCGCGGGGTTTGGACAAAAACATTCAGTACTTC.